Each of the 15 T cell receptor beta chains below was sequenced from the same sample in a study of regulatory T cells in long-lasting Graves disease. The time point here: persistent/refractory GD, antithyroid drugs over 5 years with positive TRAb. Preparation of the TCR library used RNA extracted from PBMCs. Library construction for TCR beta used iRepertoire HTBI primers and Arm-PCR of CDR3 regions. TCRdb used MiXCR to reprocess the multiplex PCR reads, holding one entry per CDR3 protein. The table lists roughly 450,000 distinct CDR3 sequences, roughly a quarter of them singletons. The input for sequencing was peripheral blood mononuclear cells (PBMCs), taken when the disease was refractory, from a patient treated with antithyroid drugs. These receptors were collected from a female donor with Graves disease.

This clonotype was seen more than once but under ten times. The chain joins TRBV6-1 to TRBJ1-1; a weak D match, TRBD1 (5 bases). Trimming stripped 8 bases from V and 0 bases from J, with 7 bases between. This CDR3 is 12 amino acids long. The germline V gene has CDR1 MNHNS and CDR2 SASEGT. The CDR3 spells CASGHVNTEAFF. In nucleotides, the CDR3 is TGTGCCAGCGGACATGTGAACACTGAAGCTTTCTTT.

This clonotype appeared a few times. This rearrangement joins TRBV19 to TRBJ1-1, with 7 bases lining up with TRBD1. The CDR3 covers 13 residues. Germline CDR1 LNHDA, CDR2 SQIVND (reference sequence). The ends lost 5 bases at V and 8 bases at J; junction bases unmatched: 8. The CDR3 sequence: CASSLPTGVEAFF. The CDR3 coding sequence is TGTGCCAGTAGTCTACCTACAGGGGTAGAAGCTTTCTTT.

This clonotype appeared many times. The chain has TRBV6-1 and TRBJ2-7; 11 positions match TRBD1. The CDR3 runs to 15 residues. Per germline, CDR1 MNHNS and CDR2 SASEGT. Unmatched junction bases numbered 7, after V lost 6 bases and J lost 3 bases. CDR3: CASSLTGTGGYEQYF. The CDR3 nucleotides are TGTGCCAGCAGCCTCACCGGGACAGGGGGCTACGAGCAGTACTTC.

The chain uses TRBV20-1 and TRBJ1-6, with D unresolved. The CDR3 length is 15 residues. The V end was cut by 1 base, the J end by 5 bases, with 12 bases between. Germline lookup yields CDR1 DFQATT and CDR2 SNEGSKA (reference sequence). For the CDR3, the DNA is TGCAGTGCTAGAGGGGATGGAGGGAATAATTCACCCCTCCACTTT. This translates into CSARGDGGNNSPLHF.

This clonotype was found a few times. CDR3: CASSPVRQPALYGYTF. For the CDR3, the DNA is TGTGCCAGCAGCCCTGTTCGACAGCCCGCACTCTATGGCTACACCTTC. J is TRBJ1-2 and V is TRBV7-9; tentative D call: TRBD1 (5 bases). Between the trimmed V and J ends, which lost 5 bases and 4 bases, there was a span of 20 bases. Germline V gives CDR1 SEHNR, CDR2 FQNEAQ (reference sequence). This CDR3 region has 16 residues.

The chain couples TRBV19 to TRBJ1-5; the D gene is possibly TRBD1 (5 bases). V was shortened by 5 bases and J by 4 bases, with 15 bases between the two germline ends. The CDR3 covers 15 residues. From germline, CDR1 is LNHDA and CDR2 SQIVND (reference sequence). CDR3: CASSLVGRANQPQHF. CDR3 bases: TGTGCCAGTAGTCTGGTGGGACGGGCGAATCAGCCCCAGCATTTT.

About this clonotype: Possible read error: a much larger clone is one base away. The V gene is TRBV30, the J gene TRBJ1-2; tentatively, D is TRBD1 (6 bases). This CDR3 is built from 11 residues. Germline-derived CDR1 and CDR2 are GTSNPN and SVGIG (reference sequence). The CDR3 DNA is TGTGCCAGGAGTGGGACAAGCGCGAACACCTTC. As protein: CARSGTSANTF.

This clonotype was detected many times. V and J are TRBV2 and TRBJ2-5; the match to TRBD2 covers 12 bases. CDR1 is SNHLY and CDR2 is FYNNEI in the germline V gene. The CDR3 sequence is 18 residues long. Losses at the gene ends were 4 bases for V and 5 bases for J; bases not matched to a gene: 14. CDR3 nucleotide sequence: TGTGCCAGCAGTGGGAGACTACTAGCGGGAGGATCTATGGAGACCCAGTACTTC. It specifies CASSGRLLAGGSMETQYF.

The rearrangement joins TRBV28 to TRBJ1-5; a weak D match, TRBD1 (6 bases). Germline V CDR1 and CDR2: MDHEN, SYDVKM. This CDR3 has 16 amino acids. The ends were cut back, 1 base at V and 4 bases at J, with 14 bases in the middle. The CDR3 region is CASSLFLDRSNQPQHF. CDR3 in DNA: TGTGCCAGCAGTTTATTTCTCGACAGGTCTAATCAGCCCCAGCATTTT. Using reference TRBV28 and TRBJ1-5 for the parts outside the CDR3, the full variable domain is DVKVTQSSRYLVKRTGEKVFLECVQDMDHENMFWYRQDPGLGLRLIYFSYDVKMKEKGDIPEGYSVSREKKERFSLILESASTNQTSMYLCASSLFLDRSNQPQHFGDGTRLSIL.

The chain is built from TRBV6-1 and TRBJ2-7; D is possibly TRBD2 (5 bases). Trimming stripped 7 bases from V and 2 bases from J, with 15 bases between. CDR3 length: 14 amino acids. Germline loops: CDR1 MNHNS, CDR2 SASEGT. The CDR3 region is CASITGSGPYEQYF. The CDR3 bases are TGTGCCAGCATTACGGGGTCAGGACCCTACGAGCAGTACTTC.

This clonotype was counted a few times. The chain has TRBV15 and TRBJ2-7; no reliable D call. This CDR3 spans 16 amino acids. V was clipped by 0 bases and J by 3 bases, with 15 bases between them. The germline V gene has CDR1 LNHNV and CDR2 YYDKDF (reference sequence). The chain's CDR3 is CATSRDWWESGYEQYF. The CDR3 DNA follows: TGTGCCACCAGCAGAGACTGGTGGGAATCCGGCTACGAGCAGTACTTC.

The V gene is TRBV10-2, the J gene TRBJ2-2, with TRBD1 matching over 8 bases. The CDR3 length is 16 residues. Unmatched junction bases numbered 4, after V lost 2 bases and J lost 2 bases. Germline lookup yields CDR1 WSHSY and CDR2 SAAADI. CDR3 DNA: TGCGCCAGCAGTGAGGGGACAGGTGTCAACACCGGGGAGCTGTTTTTT. Translation: CASSEGTGVNTGELFF.

This clonotype was counted only a few times. In DNA, the CDR3 is TGTGCCAGCAGCTTGAGCCTCAATCAGCCCCAGCATTTT. This sequence encodes CASSLSLNQPQHF. V is TRBV7-8 and J is TRBJ1-5, with D unresolved. Germline V CDR1 and CDR2: SGHVS, FQNEAQ. This CDR3 has 13 residues. The V gene lost 3 bases and the J gene lost 3 bases, with 6 bases spanning the gap.

The rearrangement links TRBV19 to TRBJ1-5; TRBD1 might be the D (6 bases). CDR1 is LNHDA, CDR2 SQIVND, per germline (reference sequence). This CDR3 has 16 residues. Deletions cut 7 bases from V and 2 bases from J, with 18 bases between. The CDR3: CASKSGERTGNQPQHF. The DNA for the CDR3 is TGTGCCAGTAAAAGTGGGGAGAGGACAGGCAATCAGCCCCAGCATTTT.

This clonotype was recorded at least ten times. The J gene is TRBJ1-1, the V gene TRBV2; D possibly corresponds to TRBD1 (6 bases). CDR1 and CDR2 (germline): SNHLY, FYNNEI. CDR3 length: 13 amino acids. Trimming cost V 6 bases and J 5 bases, with 13 bases left between them. The CDR3 DNA reads as TGTGCCAGCAGGGATACAGGGATAACTGAAGCTTTCTTT. Translation gives CASRDTGITEAFF.